Listed below are T cell receptor beta chains from one sample, sequenced in a study of early T cells in non-severe SARS-CoV-2 infection. One entry per CDR3 protein results from TCRdb running MiXCR on the 5' RACE reads. The sample has roughly 90,000 distinct CDR3 sequences, 14% to 15% seen once. The specimen was whole blood. All receptors come from an adult who was a healthcare worker with PCR-confirmed SARS-CoV-2 infection or an uninfected control (not recorded which). CDR3s leave out the opening cysteine and the closing phenylalanine or tryptophan.

CDR3 protein: ASSVALVAADTQY
V gene: TRBV9
J gene: TRBJ2-3

CDR3 protein: SVEWETQY
V gene: TRBV29-1
J gene: TRBJ2-5

CDR3 protein: SARARANYGYT
V gene: TRBV20-1
J gene: TRBJ1-2

CDR3 protein: ASSFGTDTQY
V gene: TRBV12-3/TRBV12-4
J gene: TRBJ2-3

CDR3 protein: ASSPGGGNEKLF
V gene: TRBV7-8
J gene: TRBJ1-4

CDR3 protein: AWRARPPTNEKLF
V gene: TRBV30
J gene: TRBJ1-4

CDR3 protein: ASSQSGGGRGDEQF
V gene: TRBV5-6
J gene: TRBJ2-1

CDR3 protein: SVMTGGYTEAF
V gene: TRBV29-1
J gene: TRBJ1-1

CDR3 protein: ASSGMTSHNEQF
V gene: TRBV5-1
J gene: TRBJ2-1

CDR3 protein: ASSESPAGPTYNEQF
V gene: TRBV2
J gene: TRBJ2-1